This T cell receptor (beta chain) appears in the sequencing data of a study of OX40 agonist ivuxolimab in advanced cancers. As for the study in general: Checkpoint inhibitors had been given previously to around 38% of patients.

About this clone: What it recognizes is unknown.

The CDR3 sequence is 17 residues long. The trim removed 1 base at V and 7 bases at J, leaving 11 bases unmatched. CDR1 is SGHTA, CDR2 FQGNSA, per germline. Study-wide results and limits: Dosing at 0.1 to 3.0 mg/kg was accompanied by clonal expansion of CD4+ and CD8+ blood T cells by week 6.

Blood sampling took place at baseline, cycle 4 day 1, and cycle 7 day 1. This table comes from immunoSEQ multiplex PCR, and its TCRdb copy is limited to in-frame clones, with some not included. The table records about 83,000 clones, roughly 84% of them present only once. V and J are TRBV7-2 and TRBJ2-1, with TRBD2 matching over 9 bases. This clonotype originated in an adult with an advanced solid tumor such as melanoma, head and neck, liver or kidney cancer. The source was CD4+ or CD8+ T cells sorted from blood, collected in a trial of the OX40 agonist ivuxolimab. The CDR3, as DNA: TGTGCCAGCAGCTTAGGGGGCTCCAGCGGGAGGCGGAATGAGCAGTTCTTC. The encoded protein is CASSLGGSSGRRNEQFF.